This T cell receptor (beta chain) is drawn from a study of post-analysis software for immune sequencing data. Study-wide results and caveats: Samples from one preparation batch, clustered by F measure, grouped strongly together.

Tagging with unique molecular identifiers was a feature of the TCR beta cDNA libraries. TCRdb processed the PCR reads anew with MiXCR; each CDR3 protein has one entry. The sample includes 350,000 to 500,000 distinct CDR3 sequences, roughly 40% of them seen just once. In regard to this clonotype: Its cognate antigen is unknown.

The origin of this receptor is a girl aged 2 to 10 with multiple sclerosis. The sequencing input was blood.

The chain's CDR3 is CASSPGLALYEQYF. The CDR3 nucleotides read TGTGCCAGCTCACCGGGACTAGCCCTCTACGAGCAGTACTTC. The J gene is TRBJ2-4, the V gene TRBV18; TRBD2 matches at 9 bases. The better agreement between TRBJ2-7 and the DNA end casts doubt on the J call. The CDR3 sequence is 14 residues long. The germline CDR1 and CDR2 sequences are KGHSH and LQKENI.